The source of this TCR beta chain is a study of blood T cell repertoires in COVID-19. About the research overall: Acute and convalescent COVID-19 specimens originated in the United States, Italy and Spain. The cDNA or gDNA used as material had been derived from T cells, B-cell-depleted T cells, or PBMCs.

The CDR3 is made up of 15 amino acids. The V and J ends lost 1 base and 5 bases respectively, with 14 bases between them. Germline CDR1 MDHEN, CDR2 SYDVKM. As originally analysed: Amplifying reference gene primers gave estimates of nucleated cell counts. Here immunoSEQ multiplex PCR was the method, and the copy in TCRdb shows in-frame clones only, minus some. The DNA gave D and trimming, while V, J and clone size come from that table. The data show 55,000 to 90,000 clones, with 85% seen just once and around 40% held by the top ten. V usage is TRBV28 and J usage is TRBJ1-2; D gene uncertain. What was sequenced was peripheral blood. The source of this sequence is a woman at least 80 years old with active or convalescent COVID-19. CDR3 loop: CASSLLRARGYGYTF. The CDR3 DNA follows: TGTGCCAGCAGTTTATTGAGGGCGCGGGGTTATGGCTACACCTTC.